These T cell receptor beta chains were read from a single sample in a study of cytomegalovirus exposure and HLA in healthy donors. Measured with immunoSEQ multiplex PCR; TCRdb has only the in-frame clones, and not every one. The sample contains about 200,000 clones, 70% to 80% of which appear only once. Source material: PBMCs. The receptor set was obtained from a male donor in good health and CMV-seropositive. Both conserved end residues are part of each CDR3. The order of the fields is V gene, CDR3 length, D gene, J gene, clone size, CDR3 protein, CDR3 DNA. A D gene is named only where the DNA matches it firmly. Some rows mark clone size as missing; the rest say once, few, many or name a class of expanded clone.

TRBV6-1	17	NA	TRBJ1-6	NA	CASSELQVRASNSPLHF	TGTGCCAGCAGTGAACTTCAAGTGAGAGCTTCAAATTCACCCCTCCACTTT
TRBV6-6	13	NA	TRBJ2-2	NA	CASSSVYGGELFF	TGTGCCAGCAGTTCCGTCTACGGCGGGGAGCTGTTTTTT
TRBV18	15	NA	TRBJ1-6	NA	CASSPKGYPNSPLHF	TGTGCCAGCTCACCTAAGGGGTACCCCAATTCACCCCTCCACTTT
TRBV5-6	13	NA	TRBJ2-1	NA	CASSPLDGNEQFF	TGTGCCAGCAGCCCACTTGACGGGAATGAGCAGTTCTTC
TRBV18	13	NA	TRBJ1-5	NA	CASSGSRNQPQHF	TGTGCCAGCTCAGGGAGCAGGAATCAGCCCCAGCATTTT
TRBV6-5	14	TRBD1	TRBJ1-4	NA	CASSRRGQVEKLFF	TGTGCCAGCAGCCGCAGGGGGCAGGTTGAAAAACTGTTTTTT
TRBV19	13	NA	TRBJ2-2	NA	CASSPTNTGELFF	TGTGCCAGTAGTCCCACGAACACCGGGGAGCTGTTTTTT
TRBV30	14	NA	TRBJ2-7	NA	CAWTVTATSYEQYF	TGTGCCTGGACGGTGACAGCGACCTCCTACGAGCAGTACTTC
TRBV4-3	16	NA	TRBJ1-5	NA	CASSQDWRTPNQPQHF	TGCGCCAGCAGCCAAGATTGGCGGACACCCAATCAGCCCCAGCATTTT
TRBV6-6	12	NA	TRBJ2-7	NA	CASWAGTYEQYF	TGTGCCAGCTGGGCAGGGACCTACGAGCAGTACTTC
TRBV28	13	NA	TRBJ2-7	NA	CATWGQGPYEQYF	TGTGCCACCTGGGGGCAGGGCCCCTACGAGCAGTACTTC
TRBV7-2	14	NA	TRBJ1-1	NA	CASSPQGSHPTAFF	TGTGCCAGCAGCCCACAGGGCTCCCATCCCACAGCTTTCTTT
TRBV7-9	15	NA	TRBJ1-4	NA	CASSLFLESREKLFF	TGTGCCAGCAGCCTTTTTCTCGAGAGTCGGGAAAAACTGTTTTTT
TRBV5-4	14	TRBD2	TRBJ2-1	NA	CASSSGGELVEQFF	TGTGCCAGCAGCTCTGGGGGGGAGCTAGTTGAGCAGTTCTTC
TRBV9	15	NA	TRBJ1-1	NA	CASSVGLGGNTEAFF	TGTGCCAGCAGCGTAGGTTTGGGGGGGAACACTGAAGCTTTCTTT
TRBV9	14	NA	TRBJ1-6	NA	CASSVEGRESPLHF	TGTGCCAGCAGCGTAGAAGGGCGGGAATCACCCCTCCACTTT
TRBV6-5	15	NA	TRBJ2-5	NA	CASSYSQSAGETQYF	TGTGCCAGCAGTTACTCTCAGTCGGCAGGAGAGACCCAGTACTTC
TRBV18	16	TRBD2	TRBJ2-3	NA	CASSPGLAGAGGTQYF	TGTGCCAGCTCACCTGGCCTAGCGGGAGCCGGGGGTACGCAGTATTTT
TRBV9	16	TRBD1	TRBJ2-7	NA	CASSPRARDSVYEQYF	TGTGCCAGCAGCCCAAGAGCCCGGGACAGCGTCTACGAGCAGTACTTC
TRBV11-3	15	TRBD1	TRBJ2-3	NA	CASSSTGTATDTQYF	TGTGCCAGCAGCAGCACCGGGACAGCCACAGATACGCAGTATTTT
TRBV7-2	14	TRBD1	TRBJ1-5	NA	CASSLGPGGQPQHF	TGTGCCAGCAGCTTAGGGCCAGGGGGTCAGCCCCAGCATTTT
TRBV5-4	16	TRBD1	TRBJ1-1	NA	CASSSPGRDRGTEAFF	TGTGCCAGCAGCTCCCCAGGCCGGGACAGGGGCACTGAAGCTTTCTTT
TRBV7-2	16	NA	TRBJ1-1	NA	CASSFDISRAHTEAFF	TGTGCCAGCAGCTTTGATATTAGCAGGGCGCACACTGAAGCTTTCTTT
TRBV7-8	17	NA	TRBJ1-5	NA	CASSSLTGSTPNQPQHF	TGTGCCAGCAGCTCCCTTACAGGGTCTACTCCCAATCAGCCCCAGCATTTT
TRBV5-4	15	TRBD2	TRBJ2-3	NA	CASSGGLAGGDTQYF	TGTGCCAGCAGCGGAGGACTAGCGGGGGGAGATACGCAGTATTTT
TRBV5-1	13	TRBD1	TRBJ2-7	NA	CASSEGASYEQYF	TGCGCCAGCAGCGAGGGGGCGTCCTACGAGCAGTACTTC
TRBV2	13	NA	TRBJ2-7	NA	CASSRGTAYEQYF	TGTGCCAGCAGCCGGGGAACCGCTTACGAGCAGTACTTC
TRBV28	12	NA	TRBJ1-1	once	CASSPPGLEAFF	TGTGCCAGCAGTCCCCCGGGACTGGAAGCTTTCTTT
TRBV27	16	NA	TRBJ2-3	NA	CASTSLPRQATDTQYF	TGTGCCAGCACCTCTTTACCGAGACAGGCAACAGATACGCAGTATTTT
TRBV10-2	17	NA	TRBJ2-6	once	CATQGLADYSGANVLTF	TGCGCCACCCAGGGGCTAGCGGATTACTCTGGGGCCAACGTCCTGACTTTC
TRBV4-1	16	NA	TRBJ2-1	NA	CASSQDGLGGFNEQFF	TGCGCCAGCAGCCAAGATGGGTTGGGGGGTTTCAATGAGCAGTTCTTC
TRBV9	15	NA	TRBJ2-7	NA	CASSVEAGEGGEQYF	TGTGCCAGCAGCGTAGAGGCGGGGGAAGGGGGCGAGCAGTACTTC
TRBV4-1	16	NA	TRBJ2-2	NA	CASSPRENPNTGELFF	TGCGCCAGCAGCCCCCGGGAGAACCCGAACACCGGGGAGCTGTTTTTT
TRBV5-6	15	TRBD2	TRBJ2-1	few	CASSLGGRGDNEQFF	TGTGCCAGCAGTTTGGGGGGTCGGGGGGACAATGAGCAGTTCTTC
TRBV9	16	TRBD2	TRBJ2-3	NA	CASSGKGLAYLDTQYF	TGTGCCAGCAGCGGGAAGGGACTAGCGTACCTAGATACGCAGTATTTT
TRBV5-4	17	NA	TRBJ1-3	NA	CASSLSLAGGKGNTIYF	TGTGCCAGCAGCTTGTCTCTGGCGGGGGGCAAAGGAAACACCATATATTTT
TRBV19	16	NA	TRBJ1-5	NA	CASSVDKTYSNQPQHF	TGTGCCAGTAGCGTCGACAAGACCTATAGCAATCAGCCCCAGCATTTT
TRBV7-6	14	NA	TRBJ1-5	few	CASSLGEGNQPQHF	TGTGCCAGCAGCTTAGGGGAGGGCAATCAGCCCCAGCATTTT
TRBV7-3	18	NA	TRBJ2-7	few	CASSPPNPLLDSPYEQYF	TGTGCCAGCAGCCCTCCAAACCCTTTACTCGACAGTCCGTACGAGCAGTACTTC
TRBV11-3	12	TRBD1	TRBJ1-1	NA	CASSNSGTASFF	TGTGCCAGCTCAAATTCTGGGACAGCCTCTTTCTTT
TRBV7-3	15	TRBD1	TRBJ2-1	NA	CASSLGQGLYNEQFF	TGTGCCAGCAGCTTGGGACAGGGTCTCTACAATGAGCAGTTCTTC
TRBV19	17	TRBD1	TRBJ1-1	NA	CASSKRTPGTGNTEAFF	TGTGCCAGTAGTAAGCGAACACCCGGGACAGGGAACACTGAAGCTTTCTTT
TRBV5-8	18	NA	TRBJ2-2	NA	CASSSRDINLDSTGELFF	TGTGCCAGCAGCTCCCGGGACATCAACCTTGATAGCACCGGGGAGCTGTTTTTT
TRBV6-5	14	TRBD1	TRBJ1-5	NA	CASSYSRTGQPQHF	TGTGCCAGCAGTTACTCGAGGACAGGACAGCCCCAGCATTTT
TRBV12-5	16	TRBD2	TRBJ2-3	NA	CASGLGGGGTLDTQYF	TGTGCTAGTGGTTTGGGAGGCGGGGGGACTCTGGATACGCAGTATTTT
TRBV18	16	TRBD1	TRBJ2-5	NA	CASSPRGTAGEETQYF	TGTGCCAGCTCACCGAGAGGGACAGCCGGTGAAGAGACCCAGTACTTC
TRBV29-1	14	NA	TRBJ1-4	NA	CSVSWTATNEKLFF	TGCAGCGTCTCATGGACTGCAACTAATGAAAAACTGTTTTTT
TRBV10-3	14	NA	TRBJ2-1	NA	CAIDREQPNNEQFF	TGTGCCATCGATCGGGAGCAGCCAAACAATGAGCAGTTCTTC
TRBV5-4	14	NA	TRBJ1-2	NA	CASSFNESPYGYTF	TGTGCCAGCAGCTTTAACGAGTCCCCCTATGGCTACACCTTC
TRBV30	14	NA	TRBJ2-3	few	CAWSVGGITDTQYF	TGTGCCTGGAGTGTAGGCGGGATCACAGATACGCAGTATTTT
TRBV28	14	TRBD1	TRBJ2-1	NA	CASSFFDRADEQFF	TGTGCCAGCAGTTTCTTTGACAGGGCGGATGAGCAGTTCTTC
TRBV19	13	NA	TRBJ1-1	NA	CASSNQGGTEAFF	TGTGCCAGTAGTAATCAGGGTGGGACTGAAGCTTTCTTT
TRBV27	16	TRBD1	TRBJ2-3	NA	CASSALNRGFTDTQYF	TGTGCCAGCAGTGCCTTAAACAGGGGATTCACAGATACGCAGTATTTT
TRBV9	14	NA	TRBJ2-1	NA	CASSVGGSRDEQFF	TGTGCCAGCAGCGTAGGAGGTAGCAGGGATGAGCAGTTCTTC
TRBV28	17	NA	TRBJ2-7	NA	CASSFLSGKTVSYEQYF	TGTGCCAGCAGTTTCCTCTCAGGAAAGACCGTTTCCTACGAGCAGTACTTC
TRBV9	18	TRBD2	TRBJ2-3	NA	CASSQTSGAAINTDTQYF	TGTGCCAGCAGCCAGACTAGCGGGGCAGCCATTAACACAGATACGCAGTATTTT
TRBV19	13	TRBD2	TRBJ2-1	NA	CASSMGGRDEQFF	TGTGCCAGTAGTATGGGAGGGAGGGATGAGCAGTTCTTC
TRBV5-6	12	NA	TRBJ2-7	NA	CASSLVSYEQYF	TGTGCCAGCAGCCTCGTCTCCTACGAGCAGTACTTC
TRBV5-1	13	NA	TRBJ2-7	NA	CASSLAEVYEQYF	TGCGCCAGCAGCTTGGCCGAGGTATACGAGCAGTACTTC